This T cell receptor (beta chain) was identified in a study of T-cell memory formation after mild COVID-19. Study in general: Among the donors, TCR clusters were largely specific to each donor.

As concerns this clonotype: Its antigen remains unidentified. A much bigger clone sits one base away, suggesting this may be a read error.

Each CDR3 protein is one row after TCRdb ran MiXCR on the 5' RACE reads. This table holds just under 550,000 distinct CDR3 sequences, about a fifth found once. General study findings and limits: In pre-infection memory, a portion of responding clones appeared, which suggested that cross-reactive memory joined. Among contracting clones, CD4+ were mainly CM/EM and CD8+ enriched in EMRA.

CDR1 is SEHNR and CDR2 is FQNEAQ in the germline V gene (reference sequence). Trimming shortened V by 5 bases and J by 2 bases, and 16 bases separated the two germline ends. The CDR3 contains 15 residues. J is TRBJ2-7 and V is TRBV7-9; no clear D gene. The sequenced sample consisted of PBMCs or a T cell subset sorted from them (not recorded which). This receptor was taken from an adult woman who had mild COVID-19 (a few samples of this study predate the infection). Cell type and time point are not known. The CDR3 DNA follows: TGTGCCAGCAGCGCCGAGGAACGCCGGACCTACGAGCAGTACTTC. It translates to CASSAEERRTYEQYF. Supplemented by reference TRBV7-9 and TRBJ2-7, the full variable domain reads DTGVSQNPRHKITKRGQNVTFRCDPISEHNRLYWYRQTLGQGPEFLTYFQNEAQLEKSRLLSDRFSAERPKGSFSTLEIQRTEQGDSAMYLCASSAEERRTYEQYFGPGTRLTVT.